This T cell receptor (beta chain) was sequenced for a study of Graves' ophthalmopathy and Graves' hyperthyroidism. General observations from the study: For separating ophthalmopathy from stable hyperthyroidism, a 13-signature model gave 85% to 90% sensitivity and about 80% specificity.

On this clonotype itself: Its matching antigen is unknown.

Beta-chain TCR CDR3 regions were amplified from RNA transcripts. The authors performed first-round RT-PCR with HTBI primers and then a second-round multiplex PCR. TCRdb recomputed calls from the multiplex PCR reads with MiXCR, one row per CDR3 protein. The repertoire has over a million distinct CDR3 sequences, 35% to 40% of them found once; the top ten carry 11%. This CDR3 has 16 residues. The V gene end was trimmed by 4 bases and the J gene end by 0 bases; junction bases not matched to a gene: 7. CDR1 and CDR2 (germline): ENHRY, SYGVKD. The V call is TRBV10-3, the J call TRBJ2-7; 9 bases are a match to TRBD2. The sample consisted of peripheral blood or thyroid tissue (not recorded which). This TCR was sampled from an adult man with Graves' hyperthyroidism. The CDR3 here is CAISASSGSDSYEQYF. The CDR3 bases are TGTGCCATCAGTGCTAGTAGCGGGAGTGACTCCTACGAGCAGTACTTC.